This TCR beta chain is from a study of cytomegalovirus exposure and HLA in healthy donors. Study details: Early released data had tens of millions of unique TCRs, all coming from HLA-typed donors.

The CDR3 length is 13 residues. V shed 6 bases, J shed 6 bases, and the junction held 8 bases outside the gene matches. CDR1 and CDR2 from the germline V gene are SNHLY and FYNNEI. PCR was performed using 60 Vbeta and 13 Jbeta primers. Generated by immunoSEQ multiplex PCR, the TCRdb table keeps only in-frame clones and is missing some. The sample includes fewer than 150,000 clones, around 75% seen only once; the top ten take 1.2%. The V gene is TRBV2, the J gene TRBJ2-7; 7 nucleotides line up with TRBD1. The TCR was taken from a female donor in good health and CMV-seronegative. Specimen: PBMCs. The CDR3: CASRLQGSGEQYF. CDR3 bases: TGTGCCAGCAGACTACAGGGGTCGGGCGAGCAGTACTTC.